The entry below gives a single T cell receptor beta chain sequence along with its context. As yet, its antigen is unknown. TCRdb reprocessed the reads via MiXCR and lists one record per CDR3 protein. The profile shows 25,000 or so distinct CDR3 sequences, 40% to 55% of them singletons. The sample originates from a study of type 1 regulatory T cells. Germline V gene sequence: CDR1 SGHRS, CDR2 YFSETQ. Trimming shortened V by 3 bases and J by 1 base, and 16 bases separated the two germline ends. The CDR3 sequence is 16 residues long. This receptor was identified in a human donor in good health. The source material was cultured T cells, either the whole culture or a sorted T cell fraction (not recorded which). V and J are TRBV5-1 and TRBJ1-1, with no clear D. CDR3 in amino acids: CASSSLLSTGNTEAFF. For the CDR3, the DNA is TGCGCCAGCAGCTCCCTCCTATCCACGGGGAACACTGAAGCTTTCTTT.